The 22 T cell receptor beta chains presented below share a single source sample, sequenced in a study of radiotherapy plus CTLA-4 blockade in lung cancer. Clones were read by immunoSEQ multiplex PCR, and TCRdb kept only the in-frame ones, dropping some. Of about 90,000 clones listed, over 80% were seen once; the top ten hold 13% to 15%. Specimen: peripheral blood, collected from a patient treated with radiotherapy plus ipilimumab. The receptors come from a human donor with non-small cell lung cancer that progressed on radiotherapy plus ipilimumab.

The chain has TRBV15 and TRBJ2-2; the match to TRBD1 covers 7 bases. This CDR3 is 17 amino acids long. CDR1 LNHNV and CDR2 YYDKDF come from the germline V gene (reference sequence). Trimming took 2 bases from V and 5 from J; bases not matched to a gene: 11. The CDR3 sequence: CATSRPGDPGGTGELFF. The CDR3 DNA reads as TGTGCCACCAGCAGACCTGGGGACCCAGGGGGAACCGGGGAGCTGTTTTTT.

The chain recombines TRBV9 with TRBJ2-3; D unresolved. CDR1 is SGDLS, CDR2 YYNGEE, per germline. The CDR3 consists of 14 residues. V was cut by 5 bases and J by 2 bases, with 12 bases left in between. CDR3 residues: CASRSPGATDTQYF. The DNA for the CDR3 is TGTGCCAGCAGGTCACCTGGAGCCACAGATACGCAGTATTTT.

This clone came up a few times. A junction boundary mismatches the germline segment, possibly from a read error. The V and J genes are TRBV7-7 and TRBJ2-1; 8 bases match TRBD2. Per the germline V gene, CDR1 is SSHAT and CDR2 is FNYEAQ (reference sequence). The CDR3 has 16 amino acids. The CDR3 region has the DNA TGTGCTAGCAGCTTAAGGCGGGCTAGCGGGTACAATGAGCAGTTCTTC. Its protein is CASSLRRASGYNEQFF.

J is TRBJ2-7 and V is TRBV7-2, with 11 bases aligning to TRBD2. Germline assignment: CDR1 SGHTA and CDR2 FQGNSA. Trimming took 4 bases from V and 5 from J; bases not matched to a gene: 7. The CDR3 consists of 15 residues. DNA for the CDR3: TGTGCCAGCAGCTCCTTAGCGGGAGGGCCCCACGAGCAGTACTTC. The encoded protein is CASSSLAGGPHEQYF.

In regard to this clone: One junction end does not reproduce the germline sequence, and a read error may be involved. The J gene is TRBJ2-1, the V gene TRBV7-7, with TRBD2 matching over 14 bases. CDR3 length: 16 residues. Germline CDR1 SSHAT, CDR2 FNYEAQ (reference sequence). For the CDR3, the DNA is TGTGCTAGCAGCCGGGGGACTAGCGGGAGTTACAATGAGCAGTTCTTC. Its translation is CASSRGTSGSYNEQFF.

This clone appeared once. V gene TRBV7-6 combines with J gene TRBJ2-5; D gene ambiguous. Trimming removed 3 bases from V and 1 base from J, with 0 bases in between. The CDR3 loop spans 11 amino acids. CDR1 SGHVS and CDR2 FNYEAQ come from the germline V gene. CDR3 residues: CASSFQETQYF. The CDR3 DNA reads as TGTGCCAGCAGCTTCCAAGAGACCCAGTACTTC.

The chain couples TRBV6-6 to TRBJ1-1; weak D call: TRBD1 (5 bases). This CDR3 is built from 14 residues. Trimming left V 7 bases short and J 0 bases short, with 12 bases between. Germline CDR1 reads MNHNY; CDR2 reads SVGAGI (reference sequence). CDR3 DNA sequence: TGTGCCAGCAACAGGCCGCAGGTGAACACTGAAGCTTTCTTT. It translates to CASNRPQVNTEAFF.

The chain is built from TRBV5-8 and TRBJ1-2; D call uncertain. This CDR3 is 12 amino acids long. Per the germline V gene, CDR1 is SGHTS and CDR2 is YDEGEE. V lost 1 base and J lost 4, with 5 bases in between. CDR3 sequence: CASSLLFYGYTF. In DNA, the CDR3 is TGTGCCAGCAGCTTGTTGTTCTATGGCTACACCTTC.

This clone has only one observation. V and J are TRBV7-8 and TRBJ2-2, with TRBD1 matching over 8 bases. The CDR3 is 15 residues long. With 4 bases clipped from V and 1 base from J, the junction kept 2 bases outside the gene matches. Per the germline V gene, CDR1 is SGHVS and CDR2 is FQNEAQ. The CDR3 DNA is TGTGCCAGCAGCTCCGGACAGGGGAACACCGGGGAGCTGTTTTTT. This codes for CASSSGQGNTGELFF.

The chain uses TRBV13 and TRBJ2-1; 9 nucleotides match TRBD2. Germline V lookup: CDR1 PRHDT, CDR2 FYEKMQ (reference sequence). This CDR3 region has 18 residues. V trimming: 0 bases; J trimming: 6 bases; junction bases outside the gene matches: 12. CDR3 region: CASSLGSSGMMGGNEQFF. CDR3 nucleotide sequence: TGTGCCAGCAGCTTAGGTTCTAGCGGGATGATGGGGGGCAATGAGCAGTTCTTC. Looking up the rest from reference TRBV13 and TRBJ2-1 gives the full variable domain: AAGVIQSPRHLIKEKRETATLKCYPIPRHDTVYWYQQGPGQDPQFLISFYEKMQSDKGSIPDRFSAQQFSDYHSELNMSSLELGDSALYFCASSLGSSGMMGGNEQFFGPGTRLTVL.

This clone occurred once. V usage is TRBV29-1 and J usage is TRBJ2-5; 10 bases are a match to TRBD1. This CDR3 contains 14 residues. Germline V gene lookup returns CDR1 SQVTM and CDR2 ANQGSEA. V trimming: 8 bases; J trimming: 5 bases; junction bases outside the gene matches: 11. The CDR3 protein is CSIRDRGGIETQYF. As DNA, the CDR3 is TGCAGCATCCGGGACAGGGGAGGAATTGAGACCCAGTACTTC. Full variable domain (outside the CDR3, taken from reference TRBV29-1 and TRBJ2-5): SAVISQKPSRDICQRGTSLTIQCQVDSQVTMMFWYRQQPGQSLTLIATANQGSEATYESGFVIDKFPISRPNLTFSTLTVSNMSPEDSSIYLCSIRDRGGIETQYFGPGTRLLVL.

This chain's CDR3 is CASGREVHTEAFF. DNA for the CDR3: TGTGCCAGCGGGCGAGAGGTACACACTGAAGCTTTCTTT. The V gene is TRBV2, the J gene TRBJ1-1, with D hard to call. The CDR3 runs to 13 residues. V was shortened by 8 bases and J by 3 bases, with 13 bases between the two germline ends. Germline V CDR1 and CDR2: SNHLY, FYNNEI.

This clone was seen a few times. This chain uses TRBV7-2 with TRBJ2-7, with 9 positions matching TRBD2. The ends lost 5 bases at V and 4 bases at J; junction bases unmatched: 9. The CDR3 totals 15 residues. Germline CDR1 reads SGHTA; CDR2 reads FQGNSA. The CDR3 region has the DNA TGTGCCAGCAGCCACCCCAGCGGGAGGAAGTACGAGCAGTACTTC. It codes for CASSHPSGRKYEQYF.

This rearrangement joins TRBV2 to TRBJ2-2; D gene ambiguous. Germline lookup yields CDR1 SNHLY and CDR2 FYNNEI. This CDR3 region has 13 residues. V dropped 3 bases and J dropped 8 bases, with 10 bases sitting between them. CDR3 sequence: CASSEGPGGELFF. In DNA form, the CDR3 reads TGTGCCAGCAGTGAGGGCCCCGGGGGGGAGCTGTTTTTT.

The J gene is TRBJ2-1, the V gene TRBV19; 9 bases align to TRBD2. This CDR3 has 16 residues. V trimming: 10 bases; J trimming: 5 bases; junction bases outside the gene matches: 15. CDR1 LNHDA and CDR2 SQIVND come from the germline V gene (reference sequence). The CDR3 bases are TGTGCCACCCAGCAAATCGCGGCTAGCGGGAACAATGAGCAGTTCTTC. Translating gives CATQQIAASGNNEQFF.

The genes are TRBV5-1 and TRBJ1-4; D not resolved. CDR3 length equals 15 residues. V dropped 3 bases and J dropped 0 bases, with 9 bases sitting between them. Germline loops: CDR1 SGHRS, CDR2 YFSETQ. CDR3 sequence reads: CASSSSQATNEKLFF. CDR3 DNA sequence: TGCGCCAGCAGCTCCAGTCAGGCAACTAATGAAAAACTGTTTTTT.

This clone has only a few counts. The chain couples TRBV6-6 to TRBJ2-7, with a tentative D call TRBD1 (6 bases). The CDR3 runs 14 residues. The V end was cut by 6 bases, the J end by 3 bases, with 15 bases between. Germline values: CDR1 MNHNY, CDR2 SVGAGI (reference sequence). CDR3 bases: TGTGCCAGCAGCCAATCAGGGGAGCTCTACGAGCAGTACTTC. Translated, it gives CASSQSGELYEQYF.

This clone was counted a few times. The chain recombines TRBV19 with TRBJ1-2; a weak D match, TRBD1 (6 bases). Trimming left V 6 bases short and J 4 bases short, with 12 bases between. Looked up from germline, CDR1 is LNHDA and CDR2 is SQIVND (reference sequence). The CDR3 loop spans 13 amino acids. The CDR3 DNA is TGTGCCAGTAGACACGGGACAAGCTATGGCTACACCTTC. Amino acids: CASRHGTSYGYTF. Using reference TRBV19 and TRBJ1-2 for the parts outside the CDR3, the full variable domain is DGGITQSPKYLFRKEGQNVTLSCEQNLNHDAMYWYRQDPGQGLRLIYYSQIVNDFQKGDIAEGYSVSREKKESFPLTVTSAQKNPTAFYLCASRHGTSYGYTFGSGTRLTVV.

This rearrangement joins TRBV7-9 to TRBJ2-7; 7 nucleotides line up with TRBD1. The trim removed 1 base at V and 5 bases at J, leaving 5 bases unmatched. Germline loops: CDR1 SEHNR, CDR2 FQNEAQ (reference sequence). CDR3 length: 14 amino acids. The CDR3 is CASSLDRGRHEQYF. In DNA, the CDR3 is TGTGCCAGCAGCTTAGACAGGGGTAGGCACGAGCAGTACTTC. The entire variable domain, with the rest obtained from reference TRBV7-9 and TRBJ2-7, is as follows: DTGVSQNPRHKITKRGQNVTFRCDPISEHNRLYWYRQTLGQGPEFLTYFQNEAQLEKSRLLSDRFSAERPKGSFSTLEIQRTEQGDSAMYLCASSLDRGRHEQYFGPGTRLTVT.

The V gene is TRBV6-1, the J gene TRBJ1-5; D may be TRBD1 (6 bases). The V gene's germline CDR1 is MNHNS and CDR2 SASEGT. The CDR3 sequence is 15 residues long. The V and J ends lost 2 bases and 4 bases respectively, with 12 bases between them. CDR3 sequence: CASSESDSLNQPQHF. The CDR3 DNA sequence: TGTGCCAGCAGTGAATCGGACAGCCTAAATCAGCCCCAGCATTTT.

The chain uses TRBV7-3 and TRBJ2-5, with 8 bases lining up with TRBD1. Looked up from germline, CDR1 is SGHTA and CDR2 is FQGTGA. V trimming: 5 bases; J trimming: 7 bases; junction bases outside the gene matches: 9. The CDR3 is made up of 14 amino acids. The chain's CDR3 is CASSPQTGVRTQYF. The CDR3 bases are TGTGCCAGCAGCCCCCAGACAGGGGTGAGGACCCAGTACTTC.

This chain uses TRBV7-3 with TRBJ2-1; 12 bases are a match to TRBD1. This CDR3 is 18 amino acids long. V shed 6 bases and J 7 bases; nucleotides not matched to a gene: 16. CDR1 is SGHTA, CDR2 FQGTGA, per germline. The CDR3 here is CASRLLPGQGAENNEQFF. The CDR3 region has the DNA TGTGCCAGCAGGCTTCTTCCGGGACAGGGGGCAGAGAATAATGAGCAGTTCTTC.